These 8 T cell receptor beta chains were all obtained from the same sample, sequenced in a study of cytomegalovirus exposure and HLA in healthy donors (dated by TCRdb to 2016 to 2017). The library was built by means of the immunoSEQ multiplex PCR assay. For the multiplex PCR, a mixture combining 60 forward primers for TCR Vbeta segments and 13 reverse primers for TCR Jbeta segments was used. Held by TCRdb, this immuneACCESS table contains in-frame sequences only and omits some clones. Under half of the omission traces to an unresolved V gene where checked; the cause of the rest is unknown. This sample gives 100,000 or so clones in total; about four fifths of them show up just once. The top ten clonotypes cover about 1.9% of the sample. The sequencing sample was made of PBMCs. The receptors were sampled from a woman in her 40s in good health and CMV-seronegative.

This clone was observed a single time. The V and J genes are TRBV27 and TRBJ2-1; D ambiguous. Trimming cost V 5 bases and J 6 bases, with 8 bases left between them. CDR3 length: 12 residues. CDR1 is MNHEY, CDR2 SMNVEV, per germline (reference sequence). CDR3 nucleotides: TGTGCCAGCAGTCTCTCCGGCAATGAGCAGTTCTTC. Translated: CASSLSGNEQFF.

The CDR3 nucleotides read TGTGCCAGCAGGGCGGGGGGCCTCACAGATACGCAGTATTTT. Protein product: CASRAGGLTDTQYF. The chain combines TRBV5-4 with TRBJ2-3; 8 bases fit TRBD2. CDR1 SGHNT and CDR2 YYREEE come from the germline V gene (reference sequence). The V and J ends lost 5 bases and 2 bases, in that order; junction bases with no gene match: 4. The CDR3 loop spans 14 amino acids.

J is TRBJ2-3 and V is TRBV5-1; TRBD2 matches 11 bases. CDR3 size: 18 residues. In germline, CDR1 is SGHRS, CDR2 YFSETQ. V trimming: 4 bases; J trimming: 0 bases; junction bases outside the gene matches: 10. CDR3 region: CASSISSGGISSTDTQYF. For the CDR3, the DNA is TGCGCCAGCAGCATCTCTAGCGGGGGGATTTCTAGCACAGATACGCAGTATTTT. The full variable domain, in which reference TRBV5-1 and TRBJ2-3 provide the parts outside the CDR3, is KAGVTQTPRYLIKTRGQQVTLSCSPISGHRSVSWYQQTPGQGLQFLFEYFSETQRNKGNFPGRFSGRQFSNSRSEMNVSTLELGDSALYLCASSISSGGISSTDTQYFGPGTRLTVL.

The CDR3 sequence is CASSIDPGIQETQYF. The CDR3 bases are TGTGCCAGTAGTATAGACCCAGGGATCCAAGAGACCCAGTACTTC. The chain links TRBV19 to TRBJ2-5; tentative D call: TRBD1 (5 bases). CDR3 length equals 15 residues. With 0 bases removed from V and 1 base from J, the gap between germline ends came to 9 bases. Germline V lookup: CDR1 LNHDA, CDR2 SQIVND (reference sequence).

The sample holds one count of this clone. This chain uses TRBV7-6 with TRBJ2-1; D remains unclear. This CDR3 has 14 residues. From germline, CDR1 is SGHVS and CDR2 FNYEAQ. V lost 0 bases, J lost 5 bases, and 8 bases lay in between. CDR3 sequence (DNA): TGTGCCAGCAGCTTAGCGGAGTGGGACAATGAGCAGTTCTTC. Translation gives CASSLAEWDNEQFF.

J is TRBJ2-1 and V is TRBV5-1, with D possibly being TRBD2 (7 bases). CDR3 size: 15 residues. CDR1 SGHRS and CDR2 YFSETQ come from the germline V gene. V was shortened by 1 base and J by 8 bases, with 16 bases between the two germline ends. The CDR3 DNA follows: TGCGCCAGCAGCTTGTTATACGGGGGGCGAGATGAGCAGTTCTTC. This gives the protein CASSLLYGGRDEQFF.

The rearrangement uses TRBV10-3 and TRBJ1-6, with D maybe TRBD1 (6 bases). The length of the CDR3 is 15 residues. Trimming took off 7 bases at V and 6 bases at J, with 16 bases between the two ends. CDR1 is ENHRY, CDR2 SYGVKD, per germline. For the CDR3, the DNA is TGTGCCATCAAGGGGTCGGGGGGGCCTAATTCACCCCTCCACTTT. It translates to CAIKGSGGPNSPLHF.

The rearrangement links TRBV28 to TRBJ2-1; the match to TRBD2 covers 14 bases. Germline V lookup: CDR1 MDHEN, CDR2 SYDVKM. The length of the CDR3 is 20 residues. The J segment lost 2 bases and the V segment lost 1 base, leaving 10 bases of the junction unmatched. CDR3 in amino acids: CASSLSRTGTSGSTYNEQFF. DNA of the CDR3: TGTGCCAGCAGTTTATCACGAACTGGGACTAGCGGGAGCACCTACAATGAGCAGTTCTTC.